These 18 T cell receptor beta chains share one sample of origin, sequenced in a study of blood T cell repertoires in COVID-19. Clones were read by immunoSEQ multiplex PCR, and TCRdb kept only the in-frame ones, dropping some. The sample lists around 240,000 clones, roughly nine tenths occurring once. Source material: PBMCs or T cells enriched from blood (not recorded which). The receptor set was obtained from a human donor in a cohort exposed to, infected with or recovered from COVID-19 (not recorded which). The donor label of this sample is uncertain.

The V and J genes are TRBV4-3 and TRBJ2-5; unclear D gene. The germline V and J ends were trimmed by 5 bases and 0 bases, with 13 bases remaining between them. In germline, CDR1 is LGHNA, CDR2 YSLEER. The CDR3 totals 15 residues. The CDR3 DNA is TGCGCCAGCAGCAGAGGCACTCTGTACCAAGAGACCCAGTACTTC. Translated: CASSRGTLYQETQYF.

The CDR3 is CASSPSNEQFF. The DNA of the CDR3 is TGTGCCAGCAGCCCCTCCAATGAGCAGTTCTTC. The V gene is TRBV7-9, the J gene TRBJ2-1, with no clear D. The V and J ends lost 5 bases and 6 bases respectively, with 5 bases between them. The germline CDR1 and CDR2 sequences are SEHNR and FQNEAQ (reference sequence). This CDR3 contains 11 residues. The complete variable domain, with remaining parts taken from reference TRBV7-9 and TRBJ2-1, reads DTGVSQNPRHKITKRGQNVTFRCDPISEHNRLYWYRQTLGQGPEFLTYFQNEAQLEKSRLLSDRFSAERPKGSFSTLEIQRTEQGDSAMYLCASSPSNEQFFGPGTRLTVL.

This sequence joins TRBV5-1 and TRBJ2-5; D may be TRBD1 (5 bases). This CDR3 is built from 14 residues. V gave up 0 bases and J gave up 4 bases, with 10 bases separating them. CDR1 and CDR2 (germline): SGHRS, YFSETQ. CDR3 loop: CASSLEGARETQYF. CDR3 DNA sequence: TGCGCCAGCAGCTTGGAAGGGGCACGAGAGACCCAGTACTTC. Filled out from reference TRBV5-1 and TRBJ2-5, the complete variable domain reads KAGVTQTPRYLIKTRGQQVTLSCSPISGHRSVSWYQQTPGQGLQFLFEYFSETQRNKGNFPGRFSGRQFSNSRSEMNVSTLELGDSALYLCASSLEGARETQYFGPGTRLLVL.

This rearrangement joins TRBV7-9 to TRBJ1-6; 9 bases fit TRBD1. The J segment lost 3 bases and the V segment lost 3 bases, leaving 0 bases of the junction unmatched. CDR1 is SEHNR, CDR2 FQNEAQ, per germline (reference sequence). This CDR3 has 15 amino acids. CDR3 amino acids: CASSLDRGYNSPLHF. The CDR3 DNA reads TGTGCCAGCAGCTTGGACAGGGGCTATAATTCACCCCTCCACTTT.

The J gene is TRBJ1-1, the V gene TRBV27; tentative D call: TRBD1 (6 bases). V lost 6 bases to trimming and J lost 3 bases, with 17 bases between them. This CDR3 is built from 15 residues. Per the germline V gene, CDR1 is MNHEY and CDR2 is SMNVEV (reference sequence). The CDR3 is CASRPSHRVDTEAFF. DNA of the CDR3: TGTGCCAGCAGACCGTCCCACAGGGTCGACACTGAAGCTTTCTTT.

This clone was detected only once. V usage is TRBV7-9 and J usage is TRBJ1-2; D may be TRBD1 (6 bases). V lost 4 bases and J lost 8, with 11 bases in between. Germline V gives CDR1 SEHNR, CDR2 FQNEAQ (reference sequence). This CDR3 has 12 residues. The CDR3 DNA reads TGTGCCAGCAGCTCTGGGACACGCGGCTACACCTTC. This encodes CASSSGTRGYTF.

This chain connects TRBV5-1 to TRBJ1-5; 9 nucleotides agree with TRBD1. J lost 7 bases, V lost 4 bases, and 6 bases had no gene match. The CDR3 loop spans 14 amino acids. The germline gives CDR1 SGHRS, CDR2 YFSETQ. Here the CDR3 reads CASSLQGADQPQHF. The CDR3 DNA follows: TGCGCCAGCAGCCTACAGGGGGCTGACCAGCCCCAGCATTTT.

In DNA form, the CDR3 reads TGCGCCAGCAGCTTCTTCTCGGGGGTGGGGTGGAATGAGCAGTTCTTC. Translating gives CASSFFSGVGWNEQFF. This sequence joins TRBV5-1 and TRBJ2-1, with D possibly matching TRBD2 (6 bases). The CDR3 consists of 16 residues. Trimming cost V 2 bases and J 7 bases, with 19 bases left between them. Germline V lookup: CDR1 SGHRS, CDR2 YFSETQ.

This clone came up a few times. This chain uses TRBV7-2 with TRBJ1-1; 7 nucleotides line up with TRBD1. The CDR3 extends over 14 amino acids. Germline CDR1 and CDR2: SGHTA and FQGNSA. V gave up 6 bases and J gave up 4 bases; unmatched junction bases: 8. CDR3 sequence: CASRGQSSSTEAFF. The CDR3 coding sequence is TGTGCCAGCAGGGGACAGTCTTCGAGCACTGAAGCTTTCTTT.

The chain uses TRBV5-1 and TRBJ2-7; TRBD2 agrees at 13 bases. The CDR3 contains 16 residues. Germline CDR1 is SGHRS and CDR2 is YFSETQ. The V gene end was trimmed by 4 bases and the J gene end by 4 bases; junction bases not matched to a gene: 8. The CDR3 DNA reads TGCGCCAGCAGCCTAGGACTAGCGGGGGAAGGGTACGAGCAGTACTTC. Its translation is CASSLGLAGEGYEQYF.

Only one count was recorded for this clone. V gene TRBV19 combines with J gene TRBJ1-2; D is possibly TRBD1 (5 bases). The CDR3 totals 13 residues. Germline V lookup: CDR1 LNHDA, CDR2 SQIVND (reference sequence). Trimming removed 5 bases from V and 3 bases from J, with 10 bases in between. The CDR3 DNA reads as TGTGCCAGTAGTCAGGGATTAGACTATGGCTACACCTTC. Protein sequence: CASSQGLDYGYTF.

The V and J genes are TRBV28 and TRBJ1-2, with D maybe TRBD1 (5 bases). The CDR3 length is 13 residues. CDR1 MDHEN and CDR2 SYDVKM come from the germline V gene. Trimming took 3 bases from V and 4 from J, leaving 9 bases between them. The CDR3 DNA is TGTGCCAGCAGTTTCGAGACAGCCTATGGCTACACCTTC. This sequence encodes CASSFETAYGYTF.

The gene calls are TRBV5-6 and TRBJ2-7; 8 bases agree with TRBD1. Germline V gives CDR1 SGHDT, CDR2 YYEEEE. This CDR3 has 13 amino acids. The V segment lost 4 bases and the J segment 3 bases; nucleotides outside the gene matches: 3. CDR3: CASSTDRGYEQYF. CDR3 nucleotides: TGTGCCAGCAGCACTGACAGGGGCTACGAGCAGTACTTC. Variable domain in full (rest from reference TRBV5-6 and TRBJ2-7): DAGVTQSPTHLIKTRGQQVTLRCSPKSGHDTVSWYQQALGQGPQFIFQYYEEEERQRGNFPDRFSGHQFPNYSSELNVNALLLGDSALYLCASSTDRGYEQYFGPGTRLTVT.

This clone was found once. The chain joins TRBV9 to TRBJ2-3, with 10 bases fitting TRBD2. Germline V gene sequence: CDR1 SGDLS, CDR2 YYNGEE. J lost 5 bases, V lost 3 bases, and 18 bases had no gene match. The CDR3 spans 19 residues. CDR3 bases: TGTGCCAGCAGCGCCCACTACAAAACACTAGCGGGGCCTCGAGATACGCAGTATTTT. Protein product: CASSAHYKTLAGPRDTQYF.

The chain has TRBV7-2 and TRBJ2-3; TRBD1 is a possible D gene (6 bases). The CDR3 is 15 residues long. Germline V gene sequence: CDR1 SGHTA, CDR2 FQGNSA. The germline V and J ends were trimmed by 1 base and 3 bases, with 11 bases remaining between them. The chain's CDR3 is CASSLGGGLTDTQYF. Written as DNA, the CDR3 is TGTGCCAGCAGCTTAGGTGGGGGCCTAACAGATACGCAGTATTTT.

This clone was detected only a few times. The J gene is TRBJ1-2, the V gene TRBV10-3; the match to TRBD1 covers 8 bases. This CDR3 contains 14 residues. The germline V gene has CDR1 ENHRY and CDR2 SYGVKD. With V trimmed by 6 bases and J by 3 bases, 6 bases remained unmatched. CDR3 nucleotides: TGTGCCATCAGACCTGACAGGGGAGACTATGGCTACACCTTC. This sequence encodes CAIRPDRGDYGYTF.

V gene TRBV19 combines with J gene TRBJ1-1, with a weak D call TRBD1 (5 bases). With 3 bases removed from V and 1 base from J, the gap between germline ends came to 12 bases. CDR3 length: 15 residues. Looked up from germline, CDR1 is LNHDA and CDR2 is SQIVND (reference sequence). DNA for the CDR3: TGTGCCAGTAGTATCCACGGGGGAGGGAACACTGAAGCTTTCTTT. Translating it yields CASSIHGGGNTEAFF.

The chain uses TRBV14 and TRBJ2-3, with D tentatively TRBD2 (6 bases). This CDR3 spans 16 amino acids. V lost 5 bases and J 2 bases, leaving 17 bases between the germline ends. Per germline, CDR1 SGHDN and CDR2 FVKESK. CDR3 sequence: CASSNIGGAYTDTQYF. The CDR3 DNA follows: TGTGCCAGCAGCAATATAGGCGGGGCTTACACAGATACGCAGTATTTT.